One sample yielded the 23 T cell receptor beta chains listed below, sequenced in a study of Ad26.COV2.S vaccination and SARS-CoV-2 variants. The treatment was: 15 to 20 received Ad26.COV2.S at low or high dose, single or two shots; 5 received placebo; per-sample allocation not given. Samples were taken on day 63 after the first vaccine or placebo injection. Sequencing used immunoSEQ multiplex PCR; TCRdb keeps in-frame clones, though not all of them. This table holds fewer than 900,000 clones, more than 70% found once. Sample: peripheral blood, taken in a trial of Ad26.COV2.S vaccine versus placebo. These receptors all come from a person between 18 and 65 years old who received the Ad26.COV2.S COVID-19 vaccine or a placebo.

The genes are TRBV6-6 and TRBJ2-1; the match to TRBD2 covers 12 bases. V lost 2 bases to trimming and J lost 8 bases; unmatched junction nucleotides: 4. CDR3 length: 15 residues. Germline V gene lookup returns CDR1 MNHNY and CDR2 SVGAGI (reference sequence). CDR3 sequence reads: CASSYPSGRVDEQFF. In DNA, the CDR3 is TGTGCCAGCAGTTACCCTAGCGGGAGGGTCGATGAGCAGTTCTTC.

This clone was found once. The DNA for the CDR3 is TGTGCCAGCAGCAAAGGGACTAGCGGTAACAATGAGCAGTTCTTC. It is translated as CASSKGTSGNNEQFF. This chain connects TRBV21-1 to TRBJ2-1; whether TRBD2, the table's D call, matches the DNA was not checked. TRBV21-1 is noted as a pseudogene. The CDR3 sequence is 15 residues long.

The gene calls are TRBV30 and TRBJ2-1; 15 nucleotides match TRBD2. Germline lookup yields CDR1 GTSNPN and CDR2 SVGIG (reference sequence). This CDR3 spans 15 amino acids. Losses at the gene ends were 2 bases for V and 9 bases for J; bases not matched to a gene: 5. The CDR3, as DNA: TGTGCCTGGAGTACGGGACTAGCGGGAGGTGGTGAGCAGTTCTTC. Protein: CAWSTGLAGGGEQFF.

J is TRBJ1-2 and V is TRBV12-3 or TRBV12-4; D perhaps matches TRBD1 (6 bases). Trimming took 6 bases from V and 5 from J, leaving 13 bases between them. CDR3 length equals 13 residues. This CDR3 reads CASSSPGHYGYTF. The CDR3 DNA is TGTGCCAGCAGCTCTCCGGGACATTATGGCTACACCTTC.

The chain is built from TRBV6-5 and TRBJ2-2, with D unclear. The length of the CDR3 is 14 residues. The germline V and J ends were trimmed by 0 bases and 6 bases, with 8 bases remaining between them. Germline values: CDR1 MNHEY, CDR2 SVGAGI. The CDR3 nucleotides are TGTGCCAGCAGTTACTCGTCCGTGGCCGGGGAGCTGTTTTTT. This encodes CASSYSSVAGELFF.

This clone was picked up one time. The chain carries TRBV29-1 and TRBJ2-3, with D perhaps matching TRBD2 (6 bases). The length of the CDR3 is 15 residues. Germline V gives CDR1 SQVTM, CDR2 ANQGSEA. V gave up 6 bases and J gave up 2 bases, with 18 bases separating them. For the CDR3, the DNA is TGCAGCGTACCCCATGCGGCGGGACTCACAGATACGCAGTATTTT. Its protein product is CSVPHAAGLTDTQYF.

This rearrangement joins TRBV3-1 (or the pseudogene TRBV3-2) to TRBJ2-3, with D tentatively TRBD2 (5 bases). The CDR3 has 17 amino acids. CDR1 and CDR2 from the germline V gene are LGHDT and YNNKEL (reference sequence). The ends were cut back, 3 bases at V and 9 bases at J, with 25 bases in the middle. CDR3 region: CASSQGRASLSPRTQYF. Here the CDR3 DNA reads TGTGCCAGCAGCCAGGGTCGCGCTAGCCTCTCCCCCAGGACGCAGTATTTT.

This clone was picked up one time. The chain has TRBV6-5 and TRBJ1-1, with D possibly TRBD1 on 6 matching bases. Deletions cut 6 bases from V and 3 bases from J, with 14 bases between. The CDR3 loop spans 14 amino acids. CDR1 is MNHEY and CDR2 is SVGAGI in the germline V gene. The CDR3 protein is CASSYGQSHTEAFF. CDR3 DNA: TGTGCCAGCAGCTACGGACAGTCGCACACTGAAGCTTTCTTT.

This chain links TRBV6-5 with TRBJ2-1, with unresolved D. CDR3 length: 13 amino acids. Looked up from germline, CDR1 is MNHEY and CDR2 is SVGAGI. V was shortened by 10 bases and J by 0 bases, with 10 bases between the two germline ends. The CDR3 is CATSGRSYNEQFF. CDR3 nucleotides: TGTGCCACGAGTGGCCGCTCCTACAATGAGCAGTTCTTC.

This clone has only one observation. This rearrangement joins TRBV24-1 to TRBJ2-1, with 13 bases aligning to TRBD2. Germline values: CDR1 KGHDR, CDR2 SFDVKD. J gave up 8 bases and V 4 bases, and 7 bases lay outside the gene matches. This CDR3 region has 16 residues. This chain's CDR3 is CATSDQRTSGRDEQFF. The CDR3 region has the DNA TGTGCCACCAGTGACCAAAGGACTAGCGGGAGAGATGAGCAGTTCTTC.

The V call is TRBV5-6, the J call TRBJ2-7; unclear D gene. Germline V gives CDR1 SGHDT, CDR2 YYEEEE. V gave up 4 bases and J gave up 7 bases, with 9 bases separating them. The CDR3 spans 11 residues. The CDR3 DNA reads TGTGCCAGCAGCCGGGTTGGGGAGCAGTACTTC. This codes for CASSRVGEQYF.

The chain couples TRBV7-9 to TRBJ2-7; no clear D gene. The CDR3 covers 13 residues. Germline CDR1 reads SEHNR; CDR2 reads FQNEAQ (reference sequence). Trimming cost V 5 bases and J 2 bases, with 10 bases left between them. CDR3 loop: CASSAPVAYEQYF. The CDR3 DNA reads TGTGCCAGCAGCGCACCCGTTGCCTACGAGCAGTACTTC.

The chain recombines TRBV7-9 with TRBJ1-3, with D tentatively TRBD1 (5 bases). V lost 1 base and J lost 0, with 16 bases in between. Germline V gene sequence: CDR1 SEHNR, CDR2 FQNEAQ (reference sequence). The CDR3 is 18 amino acids. Here the CDR3 reads CASSLGFGTFRSGNTIYF. The DNA of the CDR3 is TGTGCCAGCAGCTTAGGCTTCGGGACTTTCCGCTCTGGAAACACCATATATTTT.

As concerns this clone: This specimen includes other DNA sequences encoding the same CDR3. The V gene is TRBV12-3 or TRBV12-4, the J gene TRBJ1-5; D is uncertain. V dropped 4 bases and J dropped 0 bases, with 4 bases sitting between them. There are 13 residues in the CDR3. The CDR3 sequence is CASSSNSNQPQHF. The DNA of the CDR3 is TGTGCCAGCAGTTCCAATAGCAATCAGCCCCAGCATTTT.

The chain employs TRBV6-5 and TRBJ1-6, with a weak D call TRBD1 (5 bases). Deletions cut 2 bases from V and 9 bases from J, with 17 bases between. The germline V gene encodes CDR1 MNHEY and CDR2 SVGAGI. The CDR3 sequence is 16 residues long. The CDR3 bases are TGTGCCAGCAGTTACCAGTGGCCAGGGAGAGGTTCACCCCTCCACTTT. This codes for CASSYQWPGRGSPLHF.

The chain joins TRBV7-2 to TRBJ2-3, with 9 positions matching TRBD2. J was trimmed by 1 base and V by 1 base; bases with no gene match: 0. Per germline, CDR1 SGHTA and CDR2 FQGNSA. The CDR3 covers 15 residues. In nucleotides, the CDR3 is TGTGCCAGCAGCTTAGGCGGGAGGGGCACAGATACGCAGTATTTT. It codes for CASSLGGRGTDTQYF.

Regarding this clone: This same CDR3 is encoded by further DNA sequences in the sample. The chain is built from TRBV18 and TRBJ1-5, with a tentative D call TRBD1 (5 bases). Trimming cost V 6 bases and J 5 bases, with 11 bases left between them. CDR3 length: 13 amino acids. Germline lookup yields CDR1 KGHSH and CDR2 LQKENI. CDR3 coding DNA: TGTGCCAGCTCCCCGGGGGAAGATCAGCCCCAGCATTTT. Translated, it gives CASSPGEDQPQHF.

V usage is TRBV2 and J usage is TRBJ2-7; D may be TRBD1 (5 bases). This CDR3 is built from 15 residues. The germline V gene has CDR1 SNHLY and CDR2 FYNNEI. V was cut by 3 bases and J by 0 bases, with 12 bases left in between. CDR3 protein: CASSDRTRSSYEQYF. CDR3 nucleotides: TGTGCCAGCAGTGATAGGACAAGGTCCTCCTACGAGCAGTACTTC.

V gene TRBV10-3 combines with J gene TRBJ2-6; 8 bases map to TRBD2. The germline V gene encodes CDR1 ENHRY and CDR2 SYGVKD. Unmatched junction bases numbered 3, after V lost 4 bases and J lost 4 bases. The CDR3 covers 15 residues. CDR3 DNA: TGTGCCATCAGTGGGCGGGGGGCGGGGGCCAACGTCCTGACTTTC. It yields the protein CAISGRGAGANVLTF.

The chain joins TRBV10-3 to TRBJ2-6; tentatively, D is TRBD1 or TRBD2 (6 bases each). This CDR3 has 17 residues. Trimming stripped 3 bases from V and 2 bases from J, with 14 bases between. Germline V gene data show CDR1 as ENHRY and CDR2 as SYGVKD. As DNA, the CDR3 is TGTGCCATCAGTGACGGGGGCTACCGGGCTGGGGCCAACGTCCTGACTTTC. Translated, it gives CAISDGGYRAGANVLTF.

This sequence joins TRBV10-3 and TRBJ2-7; D may be TRBD1 (5 bases). The CDR3 covers 13 residues. Trimming pared 0 bases from V and 6 bases from J, leaving 9 bases between. Germline values: CDR1 ENHRY, CDR2 SYGVKD. CDR3 amino acids: CAISESSRGEQYF. The CDR3 DNA sequence: TGTGCCATCAGTGAGTCGAGTAGGGGCGAGCAGTACTTC.

The chain uses TRBV18 and TRBJ2-7; possibly TRBD1 or TRBD2 for D (7 bases each). V shed 5 bases and J shed 6 bases, with 14 bases lying between them. The CDR3 is 13 amino acids. Germline CDR1 and CDR2: KGHSH and LQKENI. The CDR3 bases are TGTGCCAGCTCATTGGGACAGCGGGGCGAGCAGTACTTC. This codes for CASSLGQRGEQYF.

Remarks on this clone: Different DNA sequences within this sample yield the same CDR3. The chain combines TRBV3-1 (or the pseudogene TRBV3-2) with TRBJ2-2; no definite D call. CDR3 size: 12 residues. CDR1 and CDR2 from the germline V gene are LGHDT and YNNKEL (reference sequence). Trimming left V 1 base short and J 5 bases short, with 2 bases between. Here the CDR3 DNA reads TGTGCCAGCAGCCAAGTAACCGGGGAGCTGTTTTTT. It is translated as CASSQVTGELFF.